The 9 T cell receptor beta chains below all came from one sample that was sequenced in a study of beta chain features in type 1 diabetes. Notes on the study in general: In all four CD4+ subsets, TCRB CDR3 length was significantly, moderately reduced in type 1 diabetes.

These receptors lack a known antigen. Every bit of the isolated RNA underwent reverse transcription, so sequencing read expressed TCRB transcripts. The method was immunoSEQ multiplex PCR; TCRdb's version includes in-frame clones alone and lacks a portion of them. The sample holds 100,000 to 150,000 clones, roughly 10% seen once. What was sequenced was central memory CD4+ T cells from blood. The origin of the receptors is a man aged 30 to 39 with type 1 diabetes.

This clone was counted only a few times. At the DNA level, this CDR3 is encoded by other sequences in the same sample as well. The chain links TRBV7-9 to TRBJ2-5; a possible D gene is TRBD2 (7 bases). The V end was cut by 0 bases, the J end by 5 bases, with 10 bases between. Germline lookup yields CDR1 SEHNR and CDR2 FQNEAQ (reference sequence). This CDR3 is 14 amino acids long. The CDR3 spells CASSLAGGLETQYF. In DNA, the CDR3 is TGTGCCAGCAGCTTAGCGGGGGGGCTGGAGACCCAGTACTTC. The full variable domain, completed using reference TRBV7-9 and TRBJ2-5, is DTGVSQNPRHKITKRGQNVTFRCDPISEHNRLYWYRQTLGQGPEFLTYFQNEAQLEKSRLLSDRFSAERPKGSFSTLEIQRTEQGDSAMYLCASSLAGGLETQYFGPGTRLLVL.

This chain joins TRBV7-2 and TRBJ2-1; possibly TRBD2 for D (6 bases). V dropped 5 bases and J dropped 9 bases, with 14 bases sitting between them. Per germline, CDR1 SGHTA and CDR2 FQGNSA. The CDR3 is 13 residues long. The CDR3 protein is CASSRNRGGEQFF. DNA of the CDR3: TGTGCCAGCAGCCGAAATCGGGGAGGTGAGCAGTTCTTC. Together with reference TRBV7-2 and TRBJ2-1, the CDR3 gives the full variable domain: GAGVSQSPSNKVTEKGKDVELRCDPISGHTALYWYRQSLGQGLEFLIYFQGNSAPDKSGLPSDRFSAERTGGSVSTLTIQRTQQEDSAVYLCASSRNRGGEQFFGPGTRLTVL.

This clone was counted between two and nine times. The chain links TRBV7-9 to TRBJ2-7, with D possibly TRBD1 on 5 matching bases. The V gene's germline CDR1 is SEHNR and CDR2 FQNEAQ (reference sequence). The CDR3 sequence is 12 residues long. Deletions cut 3 bases from V and 9 bases from J, with 12 bases between. The CDR3 reads CASSLPRGVQYF. As DNA, the CDR3 is TGTGCCAGCAGCTTGCCTAGGGGTGTGCAGTACTTC.

The chain joins TRBV7-2 to TRBJ1-2, with TRBD1 as a possible D gene (5 bases). This CDR3 comprises 14 residues. The germline V gene has CDR1 SGHTA and CDR2 FQGNSA. V shed 3 bases and J shed 8 bases, with 16 bases lying between them. CDR3 amino acids: CASSFLVGGRGYTF. The CDR3 nucleotides are TGTGCCAGCAGCTTCCTGGTGGGGGGTCGGGGCTACACCTTC.

This clone occurred a few times. The chain recombines TRBV4-3 with TRBJ2-3, with TRBD1 identical over 8 bases. Per the germline V gene, CDR1 is LGHNA and CDR2 is YSLEER. The J segment lost 1 base and the V segment lost 2 bases, leaving 2 bases of the junction unmatched. The CDR3 is made up of 15 amino acids. CDR3 amino acids: CASSQIQGGTDTQYF. The DNA for the CDR3 is TGCGCCAGCAGCCAAATACAGGGGGGCACAGATACGCAGTATTTT.

The gene calls are TRBV27 and TRBJ1-1; 7 bases agree with TRBD1. J lost 1 base, V lost 4 bases, and 3 bases had no gene match. The germline gives CDR1 MNHEY, CDR2 SMNVEV (reference sequence). The CDR3 is 14 residues long. CDR3 in amino acids: CASSSWTGNTEAFF. The CDR3 coding sequence is TGTGCCAGCAGTTCCTGGACAGGGAACACTGAAGCTTTCTTT.

J is TRBJ2-5 and V is TRBV19; TRBD2 aligns across 8 bases. J gave up 5 bases and V 3 bases, and 8 bases lay outside the gene matches. Germline V gene sequence: CDR1 LNHDA, CDR2 SQIVND (reference sequence). The length of the CDR3 is 15 residues. CDR3 amino acids: CASSMNGGARETQYF. DNA for the CDR3: TGTGCCAGTAGTATGAACGGGGGGGCAAGGGAGACCCAGTACTTC.

The rearrangement joins TRBV5-1 to TRBJ2-3; 9 bases match TRBD2. CDR3 length equals 15 residues. CDR1 and CDR2 (germline): SGHRS, YFSETQ. The V gene end was trimmed by 5 bases and the J gene end by 0 bases; junction bases not matched to a gene: 4. The CDR3 sequence: CASRLAGESTDTQYF. The CDR3 DNA reads as TGCGCCAGCAGGTTAGCGGGGGAGAGCACAGATACGCAGTATTTT. The full variable domain, in which reference TRBV5-1 and TRBJ2-3 provide the parts outside the CDR3, is KAGVTQTPRYLIKTRGQQVTLSCSPISGHRSVSWYQQTPGQGLQFLFEYFSETQRNKGNFPGRFSGRQFSNSRSEMNVSTLELGDSALYLCASRLAGESTDTQYFGPGTRLTVL.

This clone was seen more than once but under ten times. The rearrangement uses TRBV21-1 and TRBJ2-5; TRBD1 is taken as the D call from the table, unchecked against the DNA. TRBV21-1 is a documented pseudogene. The CDR3 totals 14 residues. In nucleotides, the CDR3 is TGTGCCAGCAACACCCGGACAGTCCAAGAGACCCAGTACTTC. This translates into CASNTRTVQETQYF.